The 27 T cell receptor beta chains presented below share a single source sample, sequenced in a study of shared clonotypes between healthy human individuals. Profiling relied on immunoSEQ multiplex PCR, and the TCRdb table lists in-frame clones only, not all of them. This table holds approximately 500,000 clones, nearly 80% found once. Material for sequencing was PBMCs. The receptors were sampled from a middle-aged woman in good health. Some clones in this sample may be carry-over from other donors' samples.

This clone was seen only a few times. The chain is built from TRBV5-1 and TRBJ2-1, with 8 bases lining up with TRBD1. The CDR3 is 15 residues long. CDR1 SGHRS and CDR2 YFSETQ come from the germline V gene. V trimming: 1 base; J trimming: 7 bases; junction bases outside the gene matches: 7. The CDR3 is CASSLQGASRNEQFF. DNA of the CDR3: TGCGCCAGCAGCTTGCAGGGGGCATCGAGGAATGAGCAGTTCTTC.

This chain links TRBV6-1 with TRBJ2-4; D remains ambiguous. This CDR3 region has 17 residues. V was clipped by 0 bases and J by 1 base, with 13 bases between them. Germline loops: CDR1 MNHNS, CDR2 SASEGT. As DNA, the CDR3 is TGTGCCAGCAGTGAAGCAGACTTCTTTTCGGCCAAAAACATTCAGTACTTC. Translating it yields CASSEADFFSAKNIQYF.

The genes are TRBV2 and TRBJ2-5; 11 bases align to TRBD2. V lost 7 bases to trimming and J lost 3 bases; unmatched junction nucleotides: 10. The germline V gene encodes CDR1 SNHLY and CDR2 FYNNEI. The CDR3 totals 16 residues. This chain's CDR3 is CASTHRLAGNEETQYF. The CDR3 bases are TGTGCCAGCACTCACCGACTAGCGGGAAACGAAGAGACCCAGTACTTC.

This clone was observed a handful of times. The chain joins TRBV19 to TRBJ1-5, with 7 bases lining up with TRBD1. CDR1 is LNHDA, CDR2 SQIVND, per germline (reference sequence). This CDR3 region has 15 residues. J lost 6 bases, V lost 6 bases, and 11 bases had no gene match. CDR3 sequence reads: CASRNRGLGAQPQHF. For the CDR3, the DNA is TGTGCCAGTAGAAACAGGGGATTAGGGGCTCAGCCCCAGCATTTT.

The chain links TRBV14 to TRBJ2-4; D is perhaps TRBD1 (5 bases). CDR1 SGHDN and CDR2 FVKESK come from the germline V gene. The V gene lost 1 base and the J gene lost 1 base, with 11 bases spanning the gap. The CDR3 has 16 residues. Here the CDR3 DNA reads TGTGCCAGCAGCCAAGGCAGGGTAGTCGCCAAAAACATTCAGTACTTC. It yields the protein CASSQGRVVAKNIQYF.

The V gene is TRBV28, the J gene TRBJ1-2; TRBD1 matches 7 bases. The V and J ends lost 7 bases and 2 bases, in that order; junction bases with no gene match: 10. The CDR3 runs 15 residues. Germline CDR1 is MDHEN and CDR2 is SYDVKM. CDR3 in DNA: TGTGCCAGCATCCCCGGCGGGGGACAGAACTATGGCTACACCTTC. This translates into CASIPGGGQNYGYTF.

The V gene is TRBV10-2, the J gene TRBJ1-5; D is ambiguous. The V gene's germline CDR1 is WSHSY and CDR2 SAAADI. The CDR3 totals 12 residues. The V gene lost 10 bases and the J gene lost 6 bases, with 13 bases spanning the gap. The CDR3: CATRTTIQPQHF. The CDR3 nucleotides are TGCGCCACCCGAACAACAATTCAGCCCCAGCATTTT.

This clone was observed a handful of times. V and J are TRBV20-1 and TRBJ1-1; D unresolved. The V gene lost 4 bases and the J gene lost 1 base, with 4 bases spanning the gap. Germline CDR1 reads DFQATT; CDR2 reads SNEGSKA (reference sequence). The CDR3 consists of 11 residues. This CDR3 reads CSANRNTEAFF. In nucleotides, the CDR3 is TGCAGTGCTAACAGGAACACTGAAGCTTTCTTT.

The rearrangement joins TRBV7-2 to TRBJ2-2; D is undetermined. Germline loops: CDR1 SGHTA, CDR2 FQGNSA. The CDR3 extends over 14 amino acids. Trimming removed 5 bases from V and 8 bases from J, with 15 bases in between. The CDR3 nucleotides read TGTGCCAGCAGCCAACGCCGCCAGAGGGGGGAGCTGTTTTTT. Protein: CASSQRRQRGELFF.

The chain combines TRBV28 with TRBJ2-7, with 7 nucleotides matching TRBD1. Trimming took 7 bases from V and 2 from J; bases not matched to a gene: 8. The germline gives CDR1 MDHEN, CDR2 SYDVKM. The CDR3 is made up of 14 amino acids. CDR3 DNA sequence: TGTGCCAGCAATACCAGGGGGAGTACCTACGAGCAGTACTTC. It encodes CASNTRGSTYEQYF.

The chain uses TRBV18 and TRBJ2-5, with D tentatively TRBD1 (6 bases). Trimming stripped 5 bases from V and 0 bases from J, with 7 bases between. The CDR3 length is 13 residues. Germline assignment: CDR1 KGHSH and CDR2 LQKENI. CDR3 nucleotides: TGTGCCAGCTCAAGGGACAACCAAGAGACCCAGTACTTC. Translating it yields CASSRDNQETQYF. The whole variable domain, remainder taken from reference TRBV18 and TRBJ2-5, is NAGVMQNPRHLVRRRGQEARLRCSPMKGHSHVYWYRQLPEEGLKFMVYLQKENIIDESGMPKERFSAEFPKEGPSILRIQQVVRGDSAAYFCASSRDNQETQYFGPGTRLLVL.

The rearrangement joins TRBV9 to TRBJ2-2; 8 bases agree with TRBD2. Trimming at V came to 2 bases and at J to 7 bases, leaving 16 bases not matched to a gene. Germline assignment: CDR1 SGDLS and CDR2 YYNGEE. There are 18 residues in the CDR3. In nucleotides, the CDR3 is TGTGCCAGCAGCGTCCGAGGTGGACGGGAGGGCCTGGACGGGGAGCTGTTTTTT. It specifies CASSVRGGREGLDGELFF.

V gene TRBV21-1 combines with J gene TRBJ2-5; the table's D gene call, TRBD1, was not cross checked with the DNA. TRBV21-1 has pseudogene status. The CDR3 is 15 residues long. The CDR3 DNA reads TGTGCCAGCAGCAAAGGAGAACAGAAACAAGAGACCCAGTACTTC. Translated: CASSKGEQKQETQYF.

This rearrangement joins TRBV25-1 to TRBJ2-3, with D possibly TRBD1 on 7 matching bases. Germline CDR1 MGHDK, CDR2 SYGVNS. Trimming removed 5 bases at V and 5 bases at J, with 14 bases between. The CDR3 has 14 residues. CDR3 sequence: CASSPTQGGDTQYF. DNA for the CDR3: TGTGCCAGCAGTCCCACGCAGGGGGGAGATACGCAGTATTTT.

The chain couples TRBV9 to TRBJ1-3; 7 bases align to TRBD1. Trimming cost V 0 bases and J 2 bases; bases outside gene matches: 2. CDR1 is SGDLS and CDR2 is YYNGEE in the germline V gene. The CDR3 length is 15 residues. The CDR3 bases are TGTGCCAGCAGCGTAGACAGGGGTGCTGGAAACACCATATATTTT. Its protein product is CASSVDRGAGNTIYF.

V gene TRBV5-1 combines with J gene TRBJ2-3, with TRBD2 as a possible D gene (6 bases). This CDR3 spans 15 amino acids. Deletions cut 0 bases from V and 2 bases from J, with 10 bases between. The germline V gene has CDR1 SGHRS and CDR2 YFSETQ. CDR3 sequence: CASSLAGVFTDTQYF. The CDR3 bases are TGCGCCAGCAGCTTGGCGGGAGTTTTCACAGATACGCAGTATTTT.

CDR3 DNA sequence: TGTGCCAGTACCTCGACAGGGGATACGAACACCGGGGAGCTGTTTTTT. Translation gives CASTSTGDTNTGELFF. The chain is built from TRBV19 and TRBJ2-2; 8 bases map to TRBD1. Germline CDR1 LNHDA, CDR2 SQIVND (reference sequence). V lost 7 bases to trimming and J lost 0 bases; unmatched junction nucleotides: 7. The CDR3 length is 16 residues.

This sequence joins TRBV6-1 and TRBJ2-5; tentatively, D is TRBD2 (5 bases). The CDR3 consists of 11 residues. The V end lost 4 bases, the J end lost 5 bases, and 5 bases lay between the germline ends. CDR1 is MNHNS and CDR2 is SASEGT in the germline V gene. This chain's CDR3 is CASSGGETQYF. The CDR3 bases are TGTGCCAGCAGTGGAGGGGAGACCCAGTACTTC.

The chain uses TRBV2 and TRBJ2-7, with 11 nucleotides matching TRBD2. The CDR3 contains 16 residues. Looked up from germline, CDR1 is SNHLY and CDR2 is FYNNEI. V lost 2 bases, J lost 3 bases, and 6 bases stayed unmatched. Here the CDR3 reads CASSERLAGLNYEQYF. The CDR3, as DNA: TGTGCCAGCAGTGAAAGACTAGCGGGACTCAACTACGAGCAGTACTTC. The whole variable domain, filled in from reference TRBV2 and TRBJ2-7, reads EPEVTQTPSHQVTQMGQEVILRCVPISNHLYFYWYRQILGQKVEFLVSFYNNEISEKSEIFDDQFSVERPDGSNFTLKIRSTKLEDSAMYFCASSERLAGLNYEQYFGPGTRLTVT.

The chain has TRBV5-1 and TRBJ1-1; the D is unclear. The CDR3 loop spans 13 amino acids. The V and J ends lost 5 bases and 0 bases respectively, with 8 bases between them. Germline V gives CDR1 SGHRS, CDR2 YFSETQ. CDR3 amino acids: CASRTGVNTEAFF. DNA for the CDR3: TGCGCCAGCAGGACTGGGGTGAACACTGAAGCTTTCTTT.

The CDR3 nucleotides read TGTGCCAGCAGGGGACAGGGGGCTTACGAGCAGTACTTC. Protein: CASRGQGAYEQYF. This sequence joins TRBV7-9 and TRBJ2-7; 12 positions agree with TRBD1. Germline CDR1 and CDR2: SEHNR and FQNEAQ (reference sequence). Germline trimming cut 6 bases from V and 4 bases from J; bases unmatched to any gene: 1. This CDR3 has 13 residues.

About this clone itself: Other DNA sequences in the sample encode the same CDR3. The J gene is TRBJ1-2, the V gene TRBV7-9; a weak D match, TRBD1 (5 bases). CDR1 and CDR2 (germline): SEHNR, FQNEAQ (reference sequence). The CDR3 is 12 residues long. The ends were cut back, 4 bases at V and 4 bases at J, with 7 bases in the middle. The CDR3 sequence is CASSSDSYGYTF. CDR3 nucleotide sequence: TGTGCCAGCAGCTCAGACAGCTATGGCTACACCTTC.

The chain couples TRBV5-1 to TRBJ2-1; D might be TRBD1 or TRBD2, each matching 5 bases. Between the trimmed V and J ends, which lost 0 bases and 4 bases, there was a span of 14 bases. The germline gives CDR1 SGHRS, CDR2 YFSETQ. This CDR3 comprises 16 residues. This CDR3 is CASSLAPRDGYNEQFF. For the CDR3, the DNA is TGCGCCAGCAGCTTGGCCCCCCGGGACGGGTACAATGAGCAGTTCTTC.

Only one count was recorded for this clone. This chain links TRBV27 with TRBJ2-7; maybe TRBD2 (6 bases). Germline V gives CDR1 MNHEY, CDR2 SMNVEV (reference sequence). The CDR3 is 15 residues long. Trimming pared 1 base from V and 2 bases from J, leaving 12 bases between. The CDR3 nucleotides are TGTGCCAGCAGTTTATTGGCGGGAACCGCCTACGAGCAGTACTTC. Translation: CASSLLAGTAYEQYF.

The V call is TRBV9, the J call TRBJ2-1, with D possibly matching TRBD1 (6 bases). Trimming took 6 bases from V and 5 from J, leaving 15 bases between them. CDR1 SGDLS and CDR2 YYNGEE come from the germline V gene. The CDR3 loop spans 14 amino acids. CDR3 loop: CASTGDTDNNEQFF. The CDR3 nucleotides are TGTGCCAGCACCGGGGACACCGATAACAATGAGCAGTTCTTC.

The CDR3 DNA reads as TGTGCCAGCAGCCAAGAATGGGGTCGCGAGCAGTACTTC. Translation gives CASSQEWGREQYF. The genes are TRBV4-2 and TRBJ2-7; D remains ambiguous. The germline V and J ends were trimmed by 0 bases and 6 bases, with 9 bases remaining between them. This CDR3 is 13 amino acids long. Germline assignment: CDR1 LGHNA and CDR2 YNFKEQ.

The chain couples TRBV4-1 to TRBJ1-4; TRBD1 matches 7 bases. Germline V gives CDR1 MGHRA, CDR2 YSYEKL. J gave up 4 bases and V 4 bases, and 3 bases lay outside the gene matches. This CDR3 is built from 14 residues. This chain's CDR3 is CASSPRDSNEKLFF. The DNA for the CDR3 is TGCGCCAGCAGCCCCCGGGACAGTAATGAAAAACTGTTTTTT.